This T cell receptor (beta chain) was obtained from a study of radiotherapy plus CTLA-4 blockade in lung cancer. About the study: Objective response was observed in about 19% of patients, and disease control in around 31%.

V shed 4 bases and J shed 5 bases, with 8 bases lying between them. CDR1 and CDR2 (germline): MNHEY, SVGAGI. This CDR3 is 12 amino acids long. With regard to this clone: Its antigen is currently unknown.

General study findings and limits: TCR clones of tumor origin grew in blood after radiotherapy plus ipilimumab. Among reported predictors of response, early blood T cell clone dynamics with interferon-beta performed best.

Sequencing was performed with immunoSEQ multiplex PCR; in TCRdb, only in-frame clones are kept and a portion is missing. The table records 84,000 or so clones, about four fifths of them present only once. The chain couples TRBV6-5 to TRBJ1-2; D is perhaps TRBD1 (6 bases). The TCR comes from a human donor with non-small cell lung cancer that progressed on radiotherapy plus ipilimumab. Source: peripheral blood, taken from a patient treated with radiotherapy plus ipilimumab. CDR3 amino acids: CASSSQGYGYTF. DNA for the CDR3: TGTGCCAGCAGTTCGCAGGGGTATGGCTACACCTTC.